This paragraph reports one TCR beta chain. The data belong to a study of cytomegalovirus exposure and HLA in healthy donors. The PCR contained 60 Vbeta and 13 Jbeta primers. Sequencing used immunoSEQ multiplex PCR; TCRdb keeps in-frame clones, though not all of them. Of about 180,000 clones listed, around 80% are singletons. V lost 0 bases, J lost 3 bases, and 7 bases lay in between. The CDR3 has 14 residues. Germline V gene lookup returns CDR1 SGDLS and CDR2 YYNGEE. The sample was PBMCs. The sequence was obtained from a woman aged 25-40 years in good health and CMV-seropositive. This chain connects TRBV9 to TRBJ1-3; D ambiguous. CDR3 region: CASSVGGLGNTIYF. The CDR3, as DNA: TGTGCCAGCAGCGTAGGAGGGCTTGGAAACACCATATATTTT.